Listed below are T cell receptor beta chains from one sample, sequenced in a study of CD8+CD57+ T cells in acquired aplastic anemia. Each CDR3 protein is one row after TCRdb ran MiXCR on the reads. This table has some 410,000 distinct CDR3 sequences, around 68% appearing once. The sample comprised sorted CD4+, CD8+, or CD8+CD57+ T cells (not recorded which) from PBMCs. The receptors stem from a human donor in good health, serving as a control. Each CDR3 is given with its conserved first and last residue. A D gene is named only where the DNA matches it firmly. Clone size appears in some rows only: once, few, many, or a class for an expanded clone.

>NA|many|TRBV3-1|TRBJ2-7
CASSRRQTYEQYF
TGTGCCAGCAGCCGAAGACAGACCTACGAGCAGTACTTC
>NA|NA|TRBV5-1|TRBJ1-2
CASSLRIQGNGYTF
TGTGCCAGCTCCCTGAGGATACAAGGTAATGGCTACACCTTC
>TRBD2|NA|TRBV19|TRBJ2-1
CASSATSGKVGEQFF
TGTGCCAGTAGTGCTACTAGCGGGAAAGTTGGTGAGCAGTTCTTC
>NA|NA|TRBV7-6|TRBJ2-7
CASSSQSHRAQYF
TGTGCCAGCAGCTCCCAGAGCCACCGTGCGCAGTACTTC
>TRBD2|NA|TRBV20-1|TRBJ2-3
CSARLAGDNTDTQYF
TGCAGTGCTCGACTAGCGGGGGACAACACAGATACGCAGTATTTT
>TRBD1|NA|TRBV5-8|TRBJ1-1
CASSLTGASTEAFF
TGTGCCAGCAGCTTGACAGGGGCCTCCACTGAAGCTTTCTTT
>NA|NA|TRBV7-7|TRBJ1-5
CASSLWGGANEQHF
TGTGCCAGCAGCTTATGGGGAGGGGCCAATGAGCAGCATTTT
>NA|NA|TRBV2|TRBJ2-7
CASSFDESYEQYF
TGTGCCAGCAGCTTTGACGAGTCCTACGAGCAGTACTTC
>TRBD2|NA|TRBV7-9|TRBJ2-7
CASSATGTSGAEQYF
TGTGCCAGCAGCGCTACCGGGACTAGTGGAGCCGAGCAGTACTTC
>TRBD1|NA|TRBV9|TRBJ1-5
CASSSGTGWYPEHF
TGCGCCAGCAGTTCCGGGACAGGGTGGTACCCCGAGCATTTT
>NA|NA|TRBV25-1|TRBJ2-7
CASGAAGDGQYF
TGTGCCAGCGGGGCTGCAGGGGATGGCCAGTACTTC
>TRBD1|many|TRBV12-3/TRBV12-4|TRBJ1-1
CASRSYRGITEAFF
TGTGCCAGCAGGTCCTACAGGGGTATCACTGAAGCTTTCTTT
>NA|NA|TRBV11-1|TRBJ2-7
CASSGPREQYF
TGTGCCAGCAGCGGCCCCCGGGAGCAGTACTTC
>TRBD1|once|TRBV7-4|TRBJ1-2
CASSTQGAHYGYTF
TGTGCCAGCAGCACCCAGGGGGCGCACTATGGCTACACCTTC
>NA|many|TRBV20-1|TRBJ2-6
CSALYAGANVLTF
TGCAGTGCCCTTTACGCTGGGGCCAACGTCCTGACTTTC
>TRBD1|NA|TRBV7-2|TRBJ2-1
CASSLGDRTIRAETQFF
TGTGCCAGCAGCCTAGGGGACAGGACAATTCGGGCGGAGACCCAGTTCTTC
>NA|NA|TRBV5-1|TRBJ1-2
CASSEDNAPRYGYTF
TGTGCCAGCAGTGAAGATAATGCCCCCCGCTATGGCTACACCTTC
>TRBD1|NA|TRBV2|TRBJ2-7
CASSRQGGQGYPYEQYF
TGTGCCAGCAGCCGGCAGGGTGGACAGGGCTATCCCTACGAGCAGTACTTC
>NA|few|TRBV9|TRBJ2-7
CASSLEGAYEQYF
TGCGCCAGCAGCTTGGAGGGCGCCTACGAGCAGTACTTC
>NA|NA|TRBV10-3|TRBJ1-5
CASKEAHLSNQPQHF
TGTGCCAGCAAGGAGGCCCATTTGAGCAATCAGCCCCAGCATTTT
>NA|NA|TRBV29-1|TRBJ2-2
CSVESQGPQVGELFF
TGCAGCGTTGAATCCCAGGGCCCTCAGGTCGGGGAGCTGTTTTTT
>NA|NA|TRBV7-9|TRBJ2-5
CASSQRGGSETQYF
TGTGCCAGCAGCCAAAGGGGGGGTTCAGAGACCCAGTACTTC
>TRBD2|many|TRBV25-1|TRBJ2-3
CASSLPLTSGGTGDTQYF
TGTGCCAGCAGTCTCCCTTTGACTAGCGGGGGAACCGGGGATACGCAGTATTTT
>NA|NA|TRBV20-1|TRBJ1-6
CSVYVGGDSTLHF
TGCAGTGTGTATGTGGGGGGGGATTCCACCCTCCACTTT
>NA|NA|TRBV5-1|TRBJ1-1
CASSRPDTEAFF
TGCGCCAGCAGCCGACCGGACACTGAAGCTTTCTTT
>NA|NA|TRBV9|TRBJ1-5
CASSLGPAHDNQSQHF
TGTGCCAGCAGCTTAGGTCCGGCGCACGACAATCAGTCCCAGCATTTT
>NA|NA|TRBV9|TRBJ1-3
CASSRDGPGNTIYF
TGTGCCAGCAGCCGCGACGGACCTGGAAACACCATATATTTT
>NA|NA|TRBV20-1|TRBJ1-1
CSARVPGMNTEAFF
TGCAGTGCTAGAGTACCAGGGATGAACACTGAAGCTTTCTTT
>NA|NA|TRBV5-4|TRBJ1-5
CASSLNGGPQHF
TGTGCCAGCAGCTTGAATGGGGGTCCCCAGCATTTT
>NA|many|TRBV9|TRBJ2-5
CASSPGTSAETQYF
TGTGCCAGCAGCCCAGGGACCTCGGCGGAGACCCAGTACTTC
>TRBD1|many|TRBV7-2|TRBJ2-7
CASSWGQGKLEEQYF
TGTGCCAGCAGCTGGGGACAGGGGAAACTTGAAGAGCAGTACTTC
>TRBD1|NA|TRBV7-2|TRBJ2-7
CASSRGTGSTQYFF
TGTGCCAGCAGCCGCGGGACAGGCTCAACCCAGTACTTCTTC
>NA|once|TRBV20-1|TRBJ1-1
CSASEGLNTEAFF
TGCAGTGCTAGCGAGGGGCTGAACACTGAAGCTTTCTTT
>NA|once|TRBV5-4|TRBJ1-5
CASSTHSSDYQPQHF
TGTGCCAGCAGCACACATAGCAGTGATTACCAGCCCCAGCATTTT
>NA|NA|TRBV20-1|TRBJ2-1
CSTRDQPRTIEQFF
TGCAGTACTCGGGATCAGCCACGAACCATTGAGCAGTTCTTC
>NA|once|TRBV6-5|TRBJ1-1
CASRAQGYEAFF
TGTGCCAGCAGGGCTCAGGGGTACGAAGCTTTCTTT
>NA|NA|TRBV5-4|TRBJ2-3
CASSSGEGGTDTQYF
TGTGCCAGCAGCTCCGGCGAGGGGGGCACAGATACGCAGTATTTT
>NA|NA|TRBV7-3|TRBJ1-5
CASSFTPQLNQPQHF
TGTGCCAGCAGCTTTACCCCCCAGCTGAATCAGCCCCAGCATTTT
>TRBD1|NA|TRBV29-1|TRBJ2-1
CSQSWEGTARDTQYF
TGCAGCCAATCCTGGGAAGGGACAGCTCGCGATACGCAGTATTTC
>NA|NA|TRBV9|TRBJ2-3
CASSPPSVNTGFTDTQYF
TGTGCCAGCAGTCCCCCGTCTGTTAACACGGGATTTACAGATACGCAGTATTTT
>TRBD2|NA|TRBV10-1|TRBJ2-1
CASSERLAGAHNEQFF
TGCGCCAGCAGTGAACGACTAGCGGGAGCCCACAATGAGCAGTTCTTC
>TRBD2|few|TRBV6-1|TRBJ2-2
CASSEALRASGSTGELFF
TGTGCCAGCAGTGAAGCGCTTCGGGCTAGCGGGAGCACCGGGGAGCTGTTTTTT
>NA|NA|TRBV6-6|TRBJ1-6
CAGRTEGVSNSPLHF
TGTGCCGGCAGAACCGAGGGGGTCAGTAATTCACCCCTCCACTTT